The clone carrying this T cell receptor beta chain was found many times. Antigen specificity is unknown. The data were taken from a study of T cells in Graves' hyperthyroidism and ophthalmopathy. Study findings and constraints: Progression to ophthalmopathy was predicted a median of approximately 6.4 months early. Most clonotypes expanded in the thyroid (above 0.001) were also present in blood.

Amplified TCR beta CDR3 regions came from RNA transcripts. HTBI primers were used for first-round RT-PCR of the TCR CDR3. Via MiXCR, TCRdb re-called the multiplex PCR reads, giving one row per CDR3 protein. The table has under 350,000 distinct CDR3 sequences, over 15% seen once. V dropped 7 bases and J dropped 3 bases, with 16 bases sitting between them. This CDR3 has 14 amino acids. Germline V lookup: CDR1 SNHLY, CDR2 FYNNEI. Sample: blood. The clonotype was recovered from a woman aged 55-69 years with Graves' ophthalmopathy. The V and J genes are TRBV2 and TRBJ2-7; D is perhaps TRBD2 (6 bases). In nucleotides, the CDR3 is TGTGCCAGCAACGGGGGAGGCGCTTACTACGAGCAGTACTTC. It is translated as CASNGGGAYYEQYF.